One TCR beta chain is described in this entry. Its antigen is undetermined. The authors ran the immunoSEQ assay, v3.0, at survey level. Some clones are missing from TCRdb's copy, which holds only in-frame ones; the method was immunoSEQ multiplex PCR. This table has 30,000 or so clones, 70% to 85% appearing once. V lost 3 bases and J 0 bases, leaving 5 bases between the germline ends. CDR3 length equals 13 residues. Germline V CDR1 and CDR2: MNHEY, SMNVEV (reference sequence). These data originate in a study of long-term antiretroviral therapy in people with HIV. Whole-study findings and limits: Pre-ART expanded clones dominated the repertoire at every time point. Controls exceeded HIV repertoires in CDR3 length range. ART adherence, viral resistance and therapy changes were undocumented. ART-treated samples gained diversity yet remained below transplant donor controls.

This clonotype originated in a man aged 35 to 55 with HIV. Source: unsorted PBMCs, taken 3 years after starting antiretroviral therapy. The chain couples TRBV27 to TRBJ1-1; D call uncertain. Here the CDR3 DNA reads TGTGCCAGCAGTTTCGGGTTGAACACTGAAGCTTTCTTT. This sequence encodes CASSFGLNTEAFF.